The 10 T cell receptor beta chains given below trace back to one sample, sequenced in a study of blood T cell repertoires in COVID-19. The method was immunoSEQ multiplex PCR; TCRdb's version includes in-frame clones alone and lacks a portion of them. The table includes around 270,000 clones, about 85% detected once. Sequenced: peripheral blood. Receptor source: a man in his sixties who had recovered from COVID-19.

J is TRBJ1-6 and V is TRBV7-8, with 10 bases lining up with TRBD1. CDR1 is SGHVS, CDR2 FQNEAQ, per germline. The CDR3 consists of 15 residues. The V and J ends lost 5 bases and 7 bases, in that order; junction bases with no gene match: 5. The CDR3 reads CASSHWDRGNSPLHF. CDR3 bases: TGTGCCAGCAGCCACTGGGACAGGGGAAATTCACCCCTCCACTTT.

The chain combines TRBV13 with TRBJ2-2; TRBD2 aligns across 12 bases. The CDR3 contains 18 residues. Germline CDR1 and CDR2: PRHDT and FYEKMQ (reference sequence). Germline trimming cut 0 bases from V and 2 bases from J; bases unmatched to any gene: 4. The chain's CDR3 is CASSLGLAGGSNTGELFF. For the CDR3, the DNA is TGTGCCAGCAGCTTAGGACTAGCGGGGGGTTCTAACACCGGGGAGCTGTTTTTT.

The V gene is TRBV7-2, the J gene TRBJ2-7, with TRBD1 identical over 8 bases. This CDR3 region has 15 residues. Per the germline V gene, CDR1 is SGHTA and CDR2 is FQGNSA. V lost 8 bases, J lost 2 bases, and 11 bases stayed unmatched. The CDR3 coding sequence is TGTGCCAGCCTTTCTACCGGGACAGGCACCTACGAGCAGTACTTC. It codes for CASLSTGTGTYEQYF.

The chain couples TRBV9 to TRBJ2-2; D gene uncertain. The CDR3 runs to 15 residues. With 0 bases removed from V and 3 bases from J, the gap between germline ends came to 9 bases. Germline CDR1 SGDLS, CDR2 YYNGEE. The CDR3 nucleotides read TGTGCCAGCAGCGTAGATGCCCGGGACACCGGGGAGCTGTTTTTT. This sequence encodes CASSVDARDTGELFF.

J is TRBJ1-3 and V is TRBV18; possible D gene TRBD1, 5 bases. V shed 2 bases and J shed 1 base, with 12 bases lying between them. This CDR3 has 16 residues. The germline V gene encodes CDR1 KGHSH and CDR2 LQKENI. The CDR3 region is CASSPSSTVSGNTIYF. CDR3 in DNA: TGTGCCAGCTCACCAAGCTCGACAGTATCTGGAAACACCATATATTTT.

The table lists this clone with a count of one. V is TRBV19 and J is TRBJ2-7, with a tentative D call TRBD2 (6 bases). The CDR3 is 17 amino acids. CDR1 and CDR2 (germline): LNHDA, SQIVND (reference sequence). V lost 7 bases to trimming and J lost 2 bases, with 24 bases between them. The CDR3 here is CASTPGGVWGRAYEQYF. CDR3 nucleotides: TGTGCCAGTACCCCCGGAGGGGTATGGGGCAGGGCCTACGAGCAGTACTTC.

DNA for the CDR3: TGTGCCAGCAGTTACTTAGCGGGGGCTAGCACAGATACGCAGTATTTT. Its protein product is CASSYLAGASTDTQYF. The chain has TRBV6-5 and TRBJ2-3; TRBD2 aligns across 9 bases. The J segment lost 0 bases and the V segment lost 1 base, leaving 2 bases of the junction unmatched. CDR1 is MNHEY, CDR2 SVGAGI, per germline. CDR3 size: 16 residues.

DNA for the CDR3: TGTGCCAGCAGTCGTATAGCGGGGGGCTCGACAGATACGCAGTATTTT. Protein product: CASSRIAGGSTDTQYF. The chain combines TRBV11-2 with TRBJ2-3; 10 bases map to TRBD2. The CDR3 has 16 residues. CDR1 is SGHAT and CDR2 is FQNNGV in the germline V gene. Germline trimming cut 6 bases from V and 3 bases from J; bases unmatched to any gene: 9. Variable domain in full (rest from reference TRBV11-2 and TRBJ2-3): EAGVAQSPRYKIIEKRQSVAFWCNPISGHATLYWYQQILGQGPKLLIQFQNNGVVDDSQLPKDRFSAERLKGVDSTLKIQPAKLEDSAVYLCASSRIAGGSTDTQYFGPGTRLTVL.

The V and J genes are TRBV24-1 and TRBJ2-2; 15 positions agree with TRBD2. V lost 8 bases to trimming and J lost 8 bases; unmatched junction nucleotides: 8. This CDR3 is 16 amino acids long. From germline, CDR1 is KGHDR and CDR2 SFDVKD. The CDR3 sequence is CATIPGTSGGRGELFF. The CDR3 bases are TGTGCCACCATCCCCGGGACTAGCGGGGGGCGGGGGGAGCTGTTTTTT.

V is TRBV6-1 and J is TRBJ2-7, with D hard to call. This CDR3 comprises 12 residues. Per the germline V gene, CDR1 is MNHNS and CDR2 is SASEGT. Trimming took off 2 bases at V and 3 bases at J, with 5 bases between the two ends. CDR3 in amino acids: CASSEFNYEQYF. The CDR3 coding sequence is TGTGCCAGCAGTGAATTTAACTACGAGCAGTACTTC.